What follows are 18 T cell receptor beta chains derived from one specimen sequenced in a study of response to subunit inactivated influenza vaccine. Via MiXCR, TCRdb re-called the RT-PCR reads, giving one row per CDR3 protein. The sample includes 450,000 to 600,000 distinct CDR3 sequences, roughly 8.2% of them seen just once. The source material was PBMCs from blood, sampled 23 to 25 months after vaccination. These receptors were obtained from a man between 50 and 69 years old who received an inactivated influenza vaccine.

This clonotype was recorded many times. The rearrangement uses TRBV29-1 and TRBJ2-1; D perhaps matches TRBD2 (5 bases). Per germline, CDR1 SQVTM and CDR2 ANQGSEA. V shed 0 bases and J shed 10 bases, with 16 bases lying between them. There are 14 residues in the CDR3. DNA for the CDR3: TGCAGCGTTGAAGATAGTCGGCGGGTACGAGAGCAGTTCTTC. Protein: CSVEDSRRVREQFF.

The chain uses TRBV12-3 or TRBV12-4 and TRBJ1-4; D uncertain. With 6 bases removed from V and 10 bases from J, the gap between germline ends came to 15 bases. The CDR3 extends over 13 amino acids. The CDR3 DNA reads as TGTGCCAGCAGCCCCGTTGGCAAGGGAAAACTGTTTTTT. Amino acids: CASSPVGKGKLFF.

This clonotype was seen more than once but under ten times. This rearrangement joins TRBV6-2 or TRBV6-3 to TRBJ2-4; D tentatively reads TRBD1 or TRBD2 (5 bases each). V was clipped by 2 bases and J by 4 bases, with 15 bases between them. This CDR3 is 16 amino acids long. Germline lookup yields CDR1 MNHEY and CDR2 SVGEGT. CDR3 bases: TGTGCCAGCAGTTACGGGGCAGGAGGCCTTAAAAACATTCAGTACTTC. It yields the protein CASSYGAGGLKNIQYF.

This clonotype has more than one count but fewer than ten. The V and J genes are TRBV20-1 and TRBJ2-1, with 11 bases aligning to TRBD2. J was trimmed by 0 bases and V by 4 bases; bases with no gene match: 17. This CDR3 has 20 amino acids. CDR1 and CDR2 (germline): DFQATT, SNEGSKA (reference sequence). The CDR3 region is CSAIPDRALTSGSSYNEQFF. The CDR3 bases are TGCAGTGCTATCCCGGATCGGGCTCTTACTAGCGGGAGCTCCTACAATGAGCAGTTCTTC.

This clonotype was detected ten times or more. The chain is built from TRBV5-1 and TRBJ1-4; D may be TRBD1 (6 bases). Germline loops: CDR1 SGHRS, CDR2 YFSETQ. CDR3 length equals 15 residues. V lost 0 bases, J lost 6 bases, and 12 bases lay in between. The CDR3 nucleotides are TGCGCCAGCAGCTTGGATCCAGGGGTAGATGAAAAACTGTTTTTT. Translation gives CASSLDPGVDEKLFF.

The sample holds many counts of this clonotype. The chain carries TRBV12-3 or TRBV12-4 and TRBJ1-5, with a possible D match to TRBD1 (5 bases). V dropped 6 bases and J dropped 5 bases, with 17 bases sitting between them. The CDR3 has 15 residues. This CDR3 reads CASSSTRDGDQPQHF. The CDR3 nucleotides read TGTGCCAGCAGCAGTACCCGGGACGGCGATCAGCCCCAGCATTTT.

The chain recombines TRBV11-2 with TRBJ2-3; D is unclear. Trimming stripped 7 bases from V and 2 bases from J, with 13 bases between. The CDR3 has 14 amino acids. Germline V gene data show CDR1 as SGHAT and CDR2 as FQNNGV. The CDR3 protein is CASNSGPYTDTQYF. The CDR3, as DNA: TGTGCCAGCAATTCCGGGCCATACACAGATACGCAGTATTTT.

This clonotype has only a few counts. V gene TRBV18 combines with J gene TRBJ2-3, with 7 nucleotides matching TRBD2. Germline CDR1 and CDR2: KGHSH and LQKENI. V shed 1 base, J shed 3 bases, and the junction held 7 bases outside the gene matches. CDR3 length equals 16 residues. CDR3 region: CASSPLIGGRTDTQYF. The CDR3, as DNA: TGTGCCAGCTCACCACTAATCGGCGGGAGAACAGATACGCAGTATTTT.

This clonotype was detected only a few times. The chain has TRBV7-9 and TRBJ2-3, with 11 bases fitting TRBD2. Unmatched junction bases numbered 1, after V lost 2 bases and J lost 3 bases. Germline V gene sequence: CDR1 SEHNR, CDR2 FQNEAQ (reference sequence). The CDR3 runs 15 residues. Here the CDR3 DNA reads TGTGCCAGCAGCTTAACTAGCGGGAGAACAGATACGCAGTATTTT. This sequence encodes CASSLTSGRTDTQYF.

For this clonotype: An end of the junction does not agree with germline; a read error may underlie this. This sequence joins TRBV28 and TRBJ2-3, with a weak D call TRBD1 (6 bases). There are 18 residues in the CDR3. The germline gives CDR1 MDHEN, CDR2 SYDVKM. In DNA form, the CDR3 reads TGTGCCAGCACCCCGGGCGCAGGGGACGGACGTAGCACAGAGACGCAGTATTTT. It encodes CASTPGAGDGRSTETQYF.

This clonotype appeared many times. V usage is TRBV10-3 and J usage is TRBJ2-7; D remains ambiguous. Trimming stripped 3 bases from V and 3 bases from J, with 12 bases between. CDR3 size: 14 residues. Germline CDR1 is ENHRY and CDR2 is SYGVKD. The CDR3 nucleotides read TGTGCCATCAGTGAAGTTAGTGTTGGCTACGAGCAGTACTTC. Translated, it gives CAISEVSVGYEQYF.

This clonotype was detected a few times. This chain joins TRBV20-1 and TRBJ2-7; D is undetermined. Germline assignment: CDR1 DFQATT and CDR2 SNEGSKA (reference sequence). The ends were cut back, 1 base at V and 3 bases at J, with 16 bases in the middle. CDR3 size: 15 residues. As DNA, the CDR3 is TGCAGTGCTAGAGTAAACCGGGCAGGATGCTACGAGCAGTACTTC. This encodes CSARVNRAGCYEQYF.

V gene TRBV12-3 or TRBV12-4 combines with J gene TRBJ2-1, with D possibly matching TRBD2 (5 bases). The CDR3 is 12 residues long. Trimming stripped 10 bases from V and 12 bases from J, with 19 bases between. In DNA form, the CDR3 reads TGTGCCACCGCCAGTTTAGCGAGCCGGCAGTTCTTC. Translated: CATASLASRQFF.

In this sample, this clonotype turned up many times. The chain is built from TRBV11-2 and TRBJ2-7; D may correspond to TRBD1 or TRBD2 (5 bases each). The CDR3 spans 16 residues. Germline CDR1 and CDR2: SGHAT and FQNNGV. V was shortened by 4 bases and J by 1 base, with 17 bases between the two germline ends. CDR3 in amino acids: CASSSLRQRPSYEQYF. The CDR3 region has the DNA TGTGCCAGCAGCTCCCTCAGACAGCGGCCATCCTACGAGCAGTACTTC.

This clonotype was observed many times. This rearrangement joins TRBV29-1 to TRBJ2-7; TRBD2 aligns across 12 bases. V was clipped by 6 bases and J by 1 base; unmatched bases: 10. In germline, CDR1 is SQVTM, CDR2 ANQGSEA. The CDR3 contains 16 residues. CDR3 amino acids: CSVTGTSGRLSYEQYF. The CDR3, as DNA: TGCAGCGTGACCGGGACTAGCGGGCGTCTTTCCTACGAGCAGTACTTC.

The chain couples TRBV2 to TRBJ1-1; TRBD1 aligns across 11 bases. V lost 4 bases, J lost 0 bases, and 10 bases stayed unmatched. The CDR3 covers 18 residues. Germline values: CDR1 SNHLY, CDR2 FYNNEI. The CDR3: CASSVWPGQGVLNTEAFF. The CDR3 nucleotides are TGTGCCAGCAGTGTTTGGCCGGGACAGGGGGTTTTGAACACTGAAGCTTTCTTT.

This clonotype was seen more than once but under ten times. This chain joins TRBV6-1 and TRBJ1-6; D call uncertain. V was clipped by 6 bases and J by 4 bases, with 10 bases between them. CDR1 is MNHNS and CDR2 is SASEGT in the germline V gene. CDR3 length: 14 amino acids. CDR3 residues: CASSEGYYNSPLHF. As DNA, the CDR3 is TGTGCCAGCAGCGAGGGATATTATAATTCACCCCTCCACTTT.

This clonotype was found many times. The chain recombines TRBV20-1 with TRBJ2-7; TRBD2 matches 8 bases. CDR3 length: 18 residues. With V trimmed by 0 bases and J by 3 bases, 16 bases remained unmatched. Germline V lookup: CDR1 DFQATT, CDR2 SNEGSKA (reference sequence). The CDR3, as DNA: TGCAGTGCTAGAGATCACCTTGGACTAGCTCGAGGCTTCTACGAGCAGTACTTC. Protein: CSARDHLGLARGFYEQYF.